What follows are 20 T cell receptor beta chains derived from one specimen sequenced in a study of metastatic and nonmetastatic thyroid tumors. MiXCR reprocessed the PCR reads for TCRdb. The table shows 6,800 or so clones, with more than 3% occurring only once. Every patient underwent thyroid surgery untreated. The sequenced material came from tumor tissue. The receptors shown here come from a female donor with papillary thyroid cancer or a benign thyroid nodule (not recorded which). Some clones in this sample may be carry-over from other donors' samples.

In its sample, this clone ranks as medium-sized. J is TRBJ2-1 and V is TRBV11-2; D call uncertain. Trimming cost V 1 base and J 6 bases, with 4 bases left between them. This CDR3 has 12 amino acids. Germline CDR1 is SGHAT and CDR2 is FQNNGV. The CDR3: CASSLGRNEQFF. In nucleotides, the CDR3 is TGTGCCAGCAGCTTAGGTCGCAATGAGCAGTTCTTC.

This clone is labeled as medium-sized. The V and J genes are TRBV20-1 and TRBJ2-5; 9 bases match TRBD2. Trimming at V came to 6 bases and at J to 4 bases, leaving 6 bases not matched to a gene. The CDR3 totals 13 residues. Per germline, CDR1 DFQATT and CDR2 SNEGSKA (reference sequence). In nucleotides, the CDR3 is TGCAGTGCCCTTATGACTAGCGGAGAGACCCAGTACTTC. Translating it yields CSALMTSGETQYF.

This clone was counted at least ten times. The chain combines TRBV3-1 with TRBJ1-1, with TRBD1 identical over 7 bases. The junction had 11 bases not matched to a gene; V was cut back by 4 bases and J by 6 bases. Germline CDR1 and CDR2: LGHDT and YNNKEL (reference sequence). The CDR3 runs 15 residues. CDR3 in DNA: TGTGCCAGCAGCCGGGGGCAGGGGGGTTTCTCTGAAGCTTTCTTT. Its translation is CASSRGQGGFSEAFF.

By frequency in the sample, this clone is medium-sized. This chain links TRBV9 with TRBJ2-3; 9 nucleotides match TRBD2. Trimming at V came to 5 bases and at J to 1 base, leaving 8 bases not matched to a gene. Germline V CDR1 and CDR2: SGDLS, YYNGEE. This CDR3 is built from 16 residues. Written as DNA, the CDR3 is TGTGCCAGCAGTGCGGGACTAGCATCTCGCACAGATACGCAGTATTTT. Its translation is CASSAGLASRTDTQYF.

This clone is categorized as medium-sized. The gene calls are TRBV12-3 or TRBV12-4 and TRBJ2-5; 9 positions agree with TRBD1. V lost 6 bases, J lost 4 bases, and 6 bases stayed unmatched. The length of the CDR3 is 14 residues. CDR3 loop: CASRWTGVRETQYF. CDR3 DNA: TGTGCCAGCAGATGGACAGGGGTCAGAGAGACCCAGTACTTC.

This clone is medium-sized in the sample. The chain uses TRBV30 and TRBJ2-3, with D perhaps TRBD2 (6 bases). The CDR3 totals 15 residues. V shed 2 bases and J shed 3 bases, with 15 bases lying between them. Germline V gene sequence: CDR1 GTSNPN, CDR2 SVGIG (reference sequence). The CDR3 region has the DNA TGTGCCTGGAGTAGTCGGGACTCCTTTACAGATACGCAGTATTTT. Amino acids: CAWSSRDSFTDTQYF.

This clone rates as medium-sized. The J gene is TRBJ2-5, the V gene TRBV12-3 or TRBV12-4; 9 bases map to TRBD1. With 0 bases clipped from V and 2 bases from J, the junction kept 1 base outside the gene matches. The CDR3 loop spans 15 amino acids. The CDR3 region is CASSLAGQGQETQYF. Written as DNA, the CDR3 is TGTGCCAGCAGTTTAGCGGGACAGGGTCAAGAGACCCAGTACTTC.

This clone is medium-sized in the sample. The rearrangement uses TRBV12-3 or TRBV12-4 and TRBJ1-3, with 9 bases matching TRBD1. CDR3 length equals 15 residues. Unmatched junction bases numbered 4, after V lost 1 base and J lost 6 bases. CDR3 nucleotide sequence: TGTGCCAGCAGTTTAGGGGACAGGGCGGCAAACACCATATATTTT. Translated: CASSLGDRAANTIYF.

This clone is medium-sized within its sample. The rearrangement links TRBV6-2 or TRBV6-3 to TRBJ2-7, with no clear D. The CDR3 is made up of 13 amino acids. Looked up from germline, CDR1 is MNHEY and CDR2 is SVGEGT. With 4 bases removed from V and 1 base from J, the gap between germline ends came to 8 bases. This CDR3 is CASSWSPSYEQYF. In nucleotides, the CDR3 is TGTGCCAGCAGTTGGTCCCCTTCCTACGAGCAGTACTTC.

By share, this clone ranks as medium-sized. The J gene is TRBJ1-1, the V gene TRBV12-3 or TRBV12-4, with TRBD1 matching 7 bases. V shed 7 bases, J shed 4 bases, and the junction held 9 bases outside the gene matches. The CDR3 is made up of 14 amino acids. The CDR3 DNA is TGTGCCAGCATTGCGACAGGGCTTGGCACTGAAGCTTTCTTT. It is translated as CASIATGLGTEAFF.

This clone has a count of ten or more. The chain employs TRBV28 and TRBJ1-4; 8 bases match TRBD1. The CDR3 has 16 residues. The V gene's germline CDR1 is MDHEN and CDR2 SYDVKM. The junction had 10 bases not matched to a gene; V was cut back by 6 bases and J by 4 bases. The CDR3 sequence is CASRPDFGQGNEKLFF. The DNA for the CDR3 is TGTGCCAGCAGACCAGACTTCGGACAGGGTAATGAAAAACTGTTTTTT.

This clone was picked up many times. J is TRBJ1-1 and V is TRBV5-1; D might be TRBD1 (5 bases). The germline CDR1 and CDR2 sequences are SGHRS and YFSETQ. CDR3 length: 13 amino acids. Trimming stripped 1 base from V and 6 bases from J, with 10 bases between. The CDR3 loop is CASSLNSRAEAFF. The DNA of the CDR3 is TGCGCCAGCAGCTTGAACTCCAGGGCTGAAGCTTTCTTT.

This clone has a count of ten or more. A read error is possible here, since a much larger clone lies one base away. This sequence joins TRBV4-1 and TRBJ2-2, with D tentatively TRBD1 (8 bases). The CDR3 covers 16 residues. From germline, CDR1 is MGHRA and CDR2 YSYEKL. CDR3 coding DNA: TGCGCCAGCAGCCAAAGGAGCCAGGGGGCTCGGGGGGAGCTGTCTTTT. This codes for CASSQRSQGARGELSF.

This clone is labeled as medium-sized (0.01 to 0.1%). The chain is built from TRBV5-1 and TRBJ2-2, with D possibly being TRBD2 (5 bases). V was clipped by 0 bases and J by 1 base, with 10 bases between them. Germline V gives CDR1 SGHRS, CDR2 YFSETQ. CDR3 length equals 16 residues. The CDR3 loop reads CASSLALAENTGELFF. CDR3 DNA: TGCGCCAGCAGCTTGGCCCTAGCTGAGAACACCGGGGAGCTGTTTTTT.

This clone was found many times. The rearrangement uses TRBV7-3 and TRBJ2-1; TRBD2 agrees at 9 bases. CDR1 and CDR2 from the germline V gene are SGHTA and FQGTGA. The CDR3 has 15 residues. The V gene end was trimmed by 5 bases and the J gene end by 6 bases; junction bases not matched to a gene: 8. The CDR3, as DNA: TGTGCCAGCAGCGTGCCAGCGGGAGGAATCAATGAGCAGTTCTTC. Its translation is CASSVPAGGINEQFF.

This clone was counted ten times or more. The chain recombines TRBV3-1 with TRBJ2-7, with 8 nucleotides matching TRBD2. Trimming removed 4 bases from V and 0 bases from J; junction bases left unmatched: 2. CDR1 and CDR2 (germline): LGHDT, YNNKEL (reference sequence). This CDR3 has 14 amino acids. The CDR3 DNA is TGTGCCAGCAGCCTAGCGGGGAGCTCCTACGAGCAGTACTTC. This encodes CASSLAGSSYEQYF.

This clone qualifies as medium-sized. The chain employs TRBV27 and TRBJ1-2; D possibly corresponds to TRBD1 (6 bases). This CDR3 comprises 14 residues. Germline CDR1 is MNHEY and CDR2 is SMNVEV (reference sequence). Trimming shortened V by 3 bases and J by 2 bases, and 10 bases separated the two germline ends. CDR3 amino acids: CASSLIGGNYGYTF. The CDR3 DNA reads as TGTGCCAGCAGTTTGATAGGGGGGAACTATGGCTACACCTTC.

In this sample, this clone turned up many times. This chain uses TRBV24-1 with TRBJ2-5; 8 nucleotides agree with TRBD1. Germline V gives CDR1 KGHDR, CDR2 SFDVKD. The CDR3 is made up of 14 amino acids. With 4 bases clipped from V and 5 bases from J, the junction kept 5 bases outside the gene matches. For the CDR3, the DNA is TGTGCCACCAGTGAGACCGGGACAGGTGAGACCCAGTACTTC. Translation: CATSETGTGETQYF.

Sample share makes this clone medium-sized (0.01 to 0.1%). The rearrangement links TRBV2 to TRBJ2-7; 8 nucleotides line up with TRBD1. With V trimmed by 5 bases and J by 3 bases, 9 bases remained unmatched. This CDR3 contains 15 residues. Germline CDR1 and CDR2: SNHLY and FYNNEI. CDR3 DNA: TGTGCCAGCAGTTTATCCCTGACAGGGGACTACGAGCAGTACTTC. Amino acids: CASSLSLTGDYEQYF.

This clone was seen ten or more times. This chain uses TRBV7-3 with TRBJ2-1; 8 bases match TRBD2. Germline CDR1 and CDR2: SGHTA and FQGTGA. The CDR3 sequence is 13 residues long. V lost 5 bases, J lost 10 bases, and 7 bases stayed unmatched. CDR3 region: CASSVGLVGEQFF. CDR3 coding DNA: TGTGCCAGCAGCGTGGGACTAGTGGGCGAGCAGTTCTTC.